Below, 14 T cell receptor beta chains from the same sample are listed, as sequenced in a study of human T cells and chemical hapten exposure. Time point denoted: healthy volunteer bleed at 2 weeks. It was from unfractionated whole blood that total RNA was extracted. TCRdb reprocessed the RACE reads via MiXCR and lists one record per CDR3 protein. The sample shows approximately 44,000 distinct CDR3 sequences, 4.4% of them seen only once. Sequenced: whole blood. Every receptor here comes from a human donor in good health. Some clones in this sample may be carry-over from other donors' samples.

The J gene is TRBJ2-3, the V gene TRBV10-1, with 11 bases identical to TRBD2. The CDR3 totals 17 residues. Germline loops: CDR1 WNHNN, CDR2 SYGVQD (reference sequence). V shed 0 bases, J shed 1 base, and the junction held 3 bases outside the gene matches. The CDR3 here is CASSESRLAGRTDTQYF. For the CDR3, the DNA is TGCGCCAGCAGTGAGTCGAGACTAGCGGGACGCACAGATACGCAGTATTTT.

This clonotype was counted between two and nine times. The CDR3 DNA is TGTGCCAGCAGTAAGGGGTTTAGCGGGTTAACCTACGAGCAGTACTTC. It translates to CASSKGFSGLTYEQYF. V and J are TRBV27 and TRBJ2-7; the match to TRBD2 covers 7 bases. J was trimmed by 2 bases and V by 5 bases; bases with no gene match: 12. The CDR3 runs to 16 residues. CDR1 and CDR2 from the germline V gene are MNHEY and SMNVEV (reference sequence).

This clonotype was seen many times. V gene TRBV10-2 combines with J gene TRBJ1-1, with D possibly matching TRBD1 (6 bases). The CDR3 runs to 17 residues. V was clipped by 7 bases and J by 2 bases, with 23 bases between them. Germline V CDR1 and CDR2: WSHSY, SAAADI. The CDR3 sequence: CASIPQGPGTPNTEAFF. The DNA for the CDR3 is TGCGCCAGCATTCCCCAGGGGCCCGGGACCCCAAACACTGAAGCTTTCTTT.

In its sample, this clonotype was seen many times. This rearrangement joins TRBV24-1 to TRBJ1-2, with D unresolved. This CDR3 spans 13 amino acids. With 5 bases removed from V and 5 bases from J, the gap between germline ends came to 11 bases. Germline values: CDR1 KGHDR, CDR2 SFDVKD. The CDR3 DNA is TGTGCCACCAGTGCCGCAAGTTGGTATGGCTACACCTTC. Protein: CATSAASWYGYTF.

In this sample, this clonotype turned up many times. The genes are TRBV9 and TRBJ1-1; D ambiguous. This CDR3 has 14 residues. CDR1 and CDR2 (germline): SGDLS, YYNGEE. Trimming removed 0 bases from V and 3 bases from J, with 9 bases in between. The chain's CDR3 is CASSVGPSDTEAFF. Written as DNA, the CDR3 is TGTGCCAGCAGCGTAGGCCCATCAGACACTGAAGCTTTCTTT. Full variable domain (outside the CDR3, taken from reference TRBV9 and TRBJ1-1): DSGVTQTPKHLITATGQRVTLRCSPRSGDLSVYWYQQSLDQGLQFLIQYYNGEERAKGNILERFSAQQFPDLHSELNLSSLELGDSALYFCASSVGPSDTEAFFGQGTRLTVV.

The sample holds a few counts of this clonotype. The rearrangement joins TRBV11-2 to TRBJ1-2; 11 positions match TRBD1. This CDR3 has 15 amino acids. V lost 5 bases to trimming and J lost 3 bases; unmatched junction nucleotides: 5. Germline lookup yields CDR1 SGHAT and CDR2 FQNNGV. This CDR3 is CASSPGTGGYYGYTF. The CDR3, as DNA: TGTGCCAGCAGCCCCGGGACAGGGGGATACTATGGCTACACCTTC.

This clonotype was detected only a few times. V usage is TRBV3-1 and J usage is TRBJ2-1; the D is unclear. The CDR3 has 11 residues. Looked up from germline, CDR1 is LGHDT and CDR2 is YNNKEL (reference sequence). V shed 1 base and J shed 13 bases, with 8 bases lying between them. For the CDR3, the DNA is TGTGCCAGCAGCCAAGGATACGCTCAGTTCTTC. Protein: CASSQGYAQFF.

The rearrangement uses TRBV6-5 and TRBJ2-2; 8 bases are shared with TRBD2. V lost 7 bases and J lost 0; bases outside the gene matches: 13. The germline V gene encodes CDR1 MNHEY and CDR2 SVGAGI. This CDR3 is 18 amino acids long. The CDR3 nucleotides are TGTGCCAGCACCGTACGGCGGGAGGTCCACCCGAACACCGGGGAGCTGTTTTTT. The encoded protein is CASTVRREVHPNTGELFF.

This clonotype was picked up a small number of times. The rearrangement uses TRBV18 and TRBJ2-1, with TRBD2 identical over 8 bases. This CDR3 is 16 amino acids long. With V trimmed by 2 bases and J by 0 bases, 3 bases remained unmatched. Germline V gene sequence: CDR1 KGHSH, CDR2 LQKENI. The CDR3 spells CASSPVSGSSYNEQFF. In nucleotides, the CDR3 is TGTGCCAGCTCACCAGTGAGCGGGAGCTCCTACAATGAGCAGTTCTTC.

This clonotype was picked up a small number of times. The V and J genes are TRBV20-1 and TRBJ2-7, with 10 bases aligning to TRBD2. V was pared by 2 bases and J by 2 bases, with 0 bases of the junction left unmatched. The CDR3 has 13 residues. Germline V CDR1 and CDR2: DFQATT, SNEGSKA (reference sequence). CDR3 residues: CSARLAGAYEQYF. CDR3 nucleotide sequence: TGCAGTGCTAGACTAGCGGGAGCCTACGAGCAGTACTTC.

This clonotype was found many times. The genes are TRBV9 and TRBJ2-2, with TRBD2 matching over 7 bases. Trimming took 4 bases from V and 1 from J; bases not matched to a gene: 7. This CDR3 is 16 amino acids long. In germline, CDR1 is SGDLS, CDR2 YYNGEE. In DNA, the CDR3 is TGTGCCAGCAGCCCGTCCGGACTAGGGAACACCGGGGAGCTGTTTTTT. As protein: CASSPSGLGNTGELFF.

In the case of this clonotype: Given a much more abundant clone one base away, this may be a read error. The chain uses TRBV12-3 or TRBV12-4 and TRBJ2-5; no reliable D call. Deletions cut 6 bases from V and 2 bases from J, with 13 bases between. The CDR3 covers 14 residues. This chain's CDR3 is CASRSTSRQETQYF. The CDR3 bases are TGTGCCAGCAGATCGACATCGCGACAAGAGACCCAGTACTTC.

This clonotype was picked up many times. This rearrangement joins TRBV28 to TRBJ2-5; D is ambiguous. The CDR3 totals 12 residues. V lost 5 bases to trimming and J lost 7 bases, with 11 bases between them. The germline CDR1 and CDR2 sequences are MDHEN and SYDVKM. The CDR3 loop reads CASSPDPGTQYF. The CDR3, as DNA: TGTGCCAGCAGTCCCGACCCGGGGACCCAGTACTTC.

This clonotype has ten or more counts. The CDR3 DNA follows: TGCGCCAGCAGCCAAGATCAGGGGAGTTATGAGCAGTTCTTC. It yields the protein CASSQDQGSYEQFF. The V gene is TRBV4-1, the J gene TRBJ2-1, with D possibly matching TRBD1 (6 bases). This CDR3 has 14 residues. Germline CDR1 and CDR2: MGHRA and YSYEKL. V was trimmed by 0 bases and J by 8 bases, leaving 11 bases between them.